Reported below is one T cell receptor (beta chain). The data are from a study of blood T cell repertoires in COVID-19. The repertoire was sequenced with immunoSEQ multiplex PCR; TCRdb's copy has only in-frame clones and lacks some. Among approximately 240,000 clones listed, 80% to 85% were seen once. V lost 5 bases and J lost 8; bases outside the gene matches: 3. This CDR3 is built from 12 residues. Germline assignment: CDR1 MNHEY and CDR2 SMNVEV (reference sequence). The sample was peripheral blood. This chain links TRBV27 with TRBJ1-2; 9 bases align to TRBD1. The TCR comes from a woman in her 30s who had recovered from COVID-19. The CDR3: CASSTQGAGYTF. CDR3 sequence (DNA): TGTGCCAGCAGTACACAGGGGGCCGGCTACACCTTC.